The clone carrying this TCR beta chain occurred a few times. The source of the sample is a study of early T cells in non-severe SARS-CoV-2 infection. TCRdb ran MiXCR on the 5' RACE reads and lists one entry per CDR3 protein. The table includes under 35,000 distinct CDR3 sequences, about 5% detected once. CDR1 and CDR2 (germline): SGHNT, YENEEA. CDR3 length: 12 amino acids. V lost 8 bases and J 5 bases, leaving 12 bases between the germline ends. This TCR derives from an adult who was a healthcare worker with PCR-confirmed SARS-CoV-2 infection or an uninfected control (not recorded which). Source material: whole blood. This chain joins TRBV11-3 and TRBJ1-1, with a tentative D call TRBD1 (5 bases). The CDR3 DNA reads as TGTGCCAGCGGGACTGCAGGAACTGAAGCTTTCTTT. Translated: CASGTAGTEAFF.